This passage covers 27 T cell receptor beta chains from one sample sequenced in a study of blood T cell repertoires in COVID-19. Sequencing was performed with immunoSEQ multiplex PCR; in TCRdb, only in-frame clones are kept and a portion is missing. Of around 200,000 clones in the sample, around 83% were seen once. The sequenced material came from peripheral blood. The receptors here all came from a man aged 40-49 years with active or convalescent COVID-19.

The chain is built from TRBV5-1 and TRBJ2-3, with TRBD1 matching 7 bases. J lost 2 bases, V lost 3 bases, and 6 bases had no gene match. CDR3 length: 15 residues. CDR1 and CDR2 from the germline V gene are SGHRS and YFSETQ. In DNA form, the CDR3 reads TGCGCCAGCAGCTCATACGGACAGGTCACAGATACGCAGTATTTT. Protein sequence: CASSSYGQVTDTQYF.

This clone was counted between two and nine times. The genes are TRBV5-4 and TRBJ1-1; D is perhaps TRBD1 (6 bases). CDR1 SGHNT and CDR2 YYREEE come from the germline V gene (reference sequence). This CDR3 is built from 14 residues. Deletions cut 1 base from V and 1 base from J, with 8 bases between. The CDR3 DNA follows: TGTGCCAGCAGCTTGCAGGGGAGGAACACTGAAGCTTTCTTT. Translated, it gives CASSLQGRNTEAFF.

This chain connects TRBV3-1 (or the pseudogene TRBV3-2) to TRBJ2-5; perhaps TRBD1 as D (6 bases). V was clipped by 5 bases and J by 1 base, with 17 bases between them. The CDR3 is 16 amino acids. The germline V gene has CDR1 LGHDT and CDR2 YNNKEL (reference sequence). In nucleotides, the CDR3 is TGTGCCAGCAGCTCAACCCCCAGGGGTATCCAAGAGACCCAGTACTTC. Protein: CASSSTPRGIQETQYF.

V is TRBV5-1 and J is TRBJ2-2; 7 nucleotides align to TRBD1. V dropped 4 bases and J dropped 6; count of bases not matched to a gene: 9. Per germline, CDR1 SGHRS and CDR2 YFSETQ. The CDR3 extends over 15 amino acids. The CDR3, as DNA: TGCGCCAGCAGCATACAGGGGATAGTTGCCGGGGAGCTGTTTTTT. Its protein is CASSIQGIVAGELFF.

This rearrangement joins TRBV3-1 (or the pseudogene TRBV3-2) to TRBJ2-5, with 13 bases fitting TRBD2. V was pared by 0 bases and J by 4 bases, with 11 bases of the junction left unmatched. Germline CDR1 LGHDT, CDR2 YNNKEL (reference sequence). This CDR3 region has 19 residues. The CDR3 reads CASSQDRGGGLAGLETQYF. The CDR3 DNA is TGTGCCAGCAGCCAAGATCGGGGAGGGGGACTAGCGGGATTAGAGACCCAGTACTTC.

The chain has TRBV6-5 and TRBJ2-2; TRBD2 aligns across 8 bases. J gave up 4 bases and V 11 bases, and 9 bases lay outside the gene matches. The CDR3 runs 14 residues. Looked up from germline, CDR1 is MNHEY and CDR2 is SVGAGI. CDR3 nucleotide sequence: TGTGCCGGGGTAGGCGGGGGGAGCACCGGGGAGCTGTTTTTT. Translated, it gives CAGVGGGSTGELFF.

The rearrangement links TRBV7-6 to TRBJ2-1; D possibly corresponds to TRBD2 (5 bases). The CDR3 length is 12 residues. Germline V lookup: CDR1 SGHVS, CDR2 FNYEAQ. Trimming stripped 2 bases from V and 6 bases from J, with 5 bases between. The CDR3 here is CASSLSGNEQFF. The CDR3 bases are TGTGCCAGCAGCTTAAGCGGCAATGAGCAGTTCTTC.

The chain recombines TRBV7-2 with TRBJ2-1, with TRBD1 as a possible D gene (6 bases). Trimming took off 4 bases at V and 2 bases at J, with 15 bases between the two ends. Germline lookup yields CDR1 SGHTA and CDR2 FQGNSA. CDR3 length: 16 residues. CDR3 residues: CASSSVRGLTYNEQFF. In nucleotides, the CDR3 is TGTGCCAGCAGCTCTGTCAGGGGTTTAACCTACAATGAGCAGTTCTTC.

The genes are TRBV2 and TRBJ1-2, with D unclear. This CDR3 region has 11 residues. Germline-derived CDR1 and CDR2 are SNHLY and FYNNEI. The V end was cut by 7 bases, the J end by 5 bases, with 8 bases between. The DNA of the CDR3 is TGTGCCAGCAAAGAGGAGTATGGCTACACCTTC. Residues: CASKEEYGYTF.

This clone is labeled large (0.1 to 1%). J is TRBJ1-4 and V is TRBV6-5; D ambiguous. The CDR3 consists of 15 residues. The V end was cut by 5 bases, the J end by 2 bases, with 12 bases between. Germline CDR1 is MNHEY and CDR2 is SVGAGI. The CDR3 spells CASSPRTGTNEKLFF. The CDR3 bases are TGTGCCAGCAGTCCCAGGACTGGGACTAATGAAAAACTGTTTTTT.

The chain couples TRBV19 to TRBJ1-6, with TRBD1 matching over 9 bases. Unmatched junction bases numbered 5, after V lost 6 bases and J lost 8 bases. The CDR3 loop spans 14 amino acids. CDR1 and CDR2 (germline): LNHDA, SQIVND (reference sequence). This CDR3 is CASRGQGLDSPLHF. For the CDR3, the DNA is TGTGCCAGTAGGGGACAGGGCTTGGATTCACCCCTCCACTTT.

This clone was found once. The chain recombines TRBV6-5 with TRBJ1-2; a possible D gene is TRBD1 (5 bases). CDR3 length: 14 amino acids. With 6 bases removed from V and 7 bases from J, the gap between germline ends came to 18 bases. Germline CDR1 reads MNHEY; CDR2 reads SVGAGI. As DNA, the CDR3 is TGTGCCAGCAGCCCCCGGGGGAGTGTGAGTGGCTACACCTTC. Amino acids: CASSPRGSVSGYTF.

The V call is TRBV15, the J call TRBJ1-6; TRBD1 agrees at 8 bases. CDR1 is LNHNV and CDR2 is YYDKDF in the germline V gene (reference sequence). V lost 0 bases and J lost 14; bases outside the gene matches: 6. This CDR3 spans 14 amino acids. The CDR3 DNA reads as TGTGCCACCAGCAGAGATGTGGACAGGGATTCCCTCCACTTT. This encodes CATSRDVDRDSLHF. Full variable domain (remainder filled in from reference TRBV15 and TRBJ1-6): DAMVIQNPRYQVTQFGKPVTLSCSQTLNHNVMYWYQQKSSQAPKLLFHYYDKDFNNEADTPDNFQSRRPNTSFCFLDIRSPGLGDTAMYLCATSRDVDRDSLHFGNGTRLTVT.

The chain combines TRBV11-3 with TRBJ1-5; TRBD1 might be the D (6 bases). Germline CDR1 reads SGHNT; CDR2 reads YENEEA. This CDR3 is 13 amino acids long. V was cut by 1 base and J by 8 bases, with 9 bases left in between. The CDR3 DNA reads as TGTGCCAGCAGCTTAGGTAGGGGGAAGCCCCAGCATTTT. It specifies CASSLGRGKPQHF.

A few counts support this clone. The chain links TRBV2 to TRBJ1-4; 9 bases agree with TRBD1. The CDR3 has 15 residues. Germline trimming cut 8 bases from V and 8 bases from J; bases unmatched to any gene: 12. CDR1 and CDR2 from the germline V gene are SNHLY and FYNNEI. DNA for the CDR3: TGTGCCAGCCTCCCCACCGGGACAGGGCTGGAAAAACTGTTTTTT. Translated: CASLPTGTGLEKLFF.

This sequence joins TRBV7-9 and TRBJ1-2, with TRBD1 as a possible D gene (5 bases). V lost 6 bases to trimming and J lost 1 base, with 12 bases between them. The CDR3 runs to 14 residues. CDR1 and CDR2 from the germline V gene are SEHNR and FQNEAQ (reference sequence). The DNA of the CDR3 is TGTGCCAGCAGTTCCGGGACTCTTAACTATGGCTACACCTTC. This encodes CASSSGTLNYGYTF.

The CDR3 reads CASSEAGQGGIWDQPQHF. DNA of the CDR3: TGCGCCAGCAGTGAGGCGGGACAGGGTGGTATTTGGGATCAGCCCCAGCATTTT. The chain employs TRBV10-1 and TRBJ1-5, with 9 bases that match TRBD1. The V segment lost 2 bases and the J segment 5 bases; nucleotides outside the gene matches: 13. The CDR3 runs to 18 residues. Germline CDR1 and CDR2: WNHNN and SYGVQD (reference sequence).

This chain connects TRBV6-5 to TRBJ2-2; D is possibly TRBD2 (6 bases). Germline assignment: CDR1 MNHEY and CDR2 SVGAGI. The V end was cut by 2 bases, the J end by 7 bases, with 14 bases between. The CDR3 is made up of 15 amino acids. CDR3 sequence (DNA): TGTGCCAGCAGTTACCGACTAGTCGCGAACGGGGAGCTGTTTTTT. This translates into CASSYRLVANGELFF.

This chain joins TRBV7-2 and TRBJ1-6; D perhaps matches TRBD1 (6 bases). The length of the CDR3 is 15 residues. The V end was cut by 4 bases, the J end by 10 bases, with 17 bases between. Germline-derived CDR1 and CDR2 are SGHTA and FQGNSA. Here the CDR3 reads CASSSRQEIKSPLHF. The DNA for the CDR3 is TGTGCCAGCAGCTCAAGACAGGAGATTAAATCACCCCTCCACTTT.

This chain joins TRBV2 and TRBJ2-3, with 8 nucleotides matching TRBD2. This CDR3 is built from 15 residues. The germline V gene has CDR1 SNHLY and CDR2 FYNNEI. J gave up 1 base and V 4 bases, and 4 bases lay outside the gene matches. The CDR3 sequence is CASSGALAGTDTQYF. In nucleotides, the CDR3 is TGTGCCAGCAGTGGGGCACTAGCGGGCACAGATACGCAGTATTTT.

This rearrangement joins TRBV3-1 (or the pseudogene TRBV3-2) to TRBJ2-3, with D maybe TRBD2 (7 bases). This CDR3 region has 23 residues. Germline CDR1 reads LGHDT; CDR2 reads YNNKEL (reference sequence). V shed 1 base and J shed 4 bases, with 36 bases lying between them. Here the CDR3 DNA reads TGTGCCAGCAGCCAAGTCCTAGCTCCCCGGGGGGCCTTCCCTAAAGGTCTCGCAGATACGCAGTATTTT. Amino acids: CASSQVLAPRGAFPKGLADTQYF.

This chain links TRBV7-9 with TRBJ2-6, with a weak D call TRBD1 (5 bases). The CDR3 is 18 amino acids. Trimming stripped 5 bases from V and 5 bases from J, with 22 bases between. Germline CDR1 SEHNR, CDR2 FQNEAQ (reference sequence). The CDR3 region is CASSRQFVPPTRANVLTF. The CDR3 region has the DNA TGTGCCAGCAGCCGACAGTTTGTTCCCCCGACCCGGGCCAACGTCCTGACTTTC.

In its sample, this clone is medium-sized (0.01 to 0.1%). This chain uses TRBV7-2 with TRBJ1-5; 10 bases map to TRBD1. The CDR3 is 14 residues long. Germline V lookup: CDR1 SGHTA, CDR2 FQGNSA. Trimming cost V 6 bases and J 5 bases; bases outside gene matches: 4. The CDR3, as DNA: TGTGCCAGCAGTACCGGGACAGGGGATCAGCCCCAGCATTTT. It encodes CASSTGTGDQPQHF.

This CDR3 reads CASSPRTGRGLDTQYF. For the CDR3, the DNA is TGTGCCAGCTCACCCCGGACAGGGCGGGGATTAGATACGCAGTATTTT. The gene calls are TRBV18 and TRBJ2-3, with TRBD1 matching 8 bases. The CDR3 is 16 amino acids. The ends lost 3 bases at V and 5 bases at J; junction bases unmatched: 10. Germline V CDR1 and CDR2: KGHSH, LQKENI.

The DNA for the CDR3 is TGTGCCAGCAGACCGATTCAGGCGGGAAACACCATATATTTT. Its translation: CASRPIQAGNTIYF. This chain joins TRBV6-5 and TRBJ1-3, with unresolved D. Trimming removed 6 bases from V and 4 bases from J, with 13 bases in between. Germline V gives CDR1 MNHEY, CDR2 SVGAGI. This CDR3 is built from 14 residues.

V is TRBV9 and J is TRBJ2-2; D is undetermined. The germline V and J ends were trimmed by 1 base and 1 base, with 5 bases remaining between them. CDR1 is SGDLS and CDR2 is YYNGEE in the germline V gene. There are 14 residues in the CDR3. CDR3 loop: CASSVLQNTGELFF. CDR3 DNA: TGTGCCAGCAGCGTATTACAGAACACCGGGGAGCTGTTTTTT.

This clone showed up just once. The V and J genes are TRBV21-1 and TRBJ1-1; the table assigns TRBD1, which was not confirmed against the DNA. TRBV21-1 is a pseudogene locus. This CDR3 has 17 amino acids. The CDR3 here is CASSKDPQGPLNTEAFF. In DNA, the CDR3 is TGTGCCAGCAGCAAAGACCCACAGGGACCACTAAACACTGAAGCTTTCTTT.